The T cell receptor (beta chain) under discussion was sequenced for a study of shared clonotypes between healthy human individuals. General study points: Non-shared clonotypes were found to have lower generation probabilities than the clonotypes that were shared by all four of the sorted-subset donors.

CD8 cells regarded as naive lacked CD45RO, were positively chosen for CCR7, and omitted terminally differentiated effector memory CD45RA+ cells. The CDR3 extends over 17 amino acids. V was cut by 0 bases and J by 0 bases, with 14 bases left in between. Germline-derived CDR1 and CDR2 are SEHNR and FQNEAQ (reference sequence). Study processing details: Filtering differed because ImmunoSEQ produced junction-only sequences that carried no quality scores. Libraries were prepared by immunoSEQ multiplex PCR; TCRdb keeps only in-frame clonotypes and omits some of them. D and trimming were read from the DNA, whereas the V and J calls and clone size are those reported in that table. The sample consists of around 2,000,000 clones, about 95% of them appearing once. As concerns this clone: Its cognate antigen is unknown.

The genes are TRBV7-9 and TRBJ1-1; D call uncertain. Sequencing used naive CD8+ T cells sorted from blood. The TCR sequence derives from a young man in good health. The CDR3 is CASSLAGTRGLNTEAFF. CDR3 DNA sequence: TGTGCCAGCAGCTTAGCGGGTACCCGGGGATTGAACACTGAAGCTTTCTTT.